This T cell receptor beta chain was sequenced for a study of T cells in Graves' hyperthyroidism and ophthalmopathy. RNA transcripts provided the source from which TCR beta CDR3 regions were amplified. The HTBI primer set served for first-round RT-PCR of the TCR CDR3. TCRdb called the multiplex PCR reads again in MiXCR, with one record for every CDR3 protein. The sample yields some 250,000 distinct CDR3 sequences, about 15% seen once. A sample of blood taken at first hyperthyroidism diagnosis preceded any ophthalmopathy symptoms. Out of over 7.5 ml of fresh peripheral blood came the PBMCs. This clonotype showed up many times. With 2 bases clipped from V and 10 bases from J, the junction kept 8 bases outside the gene matches. CDR3 length: 15 residues. Germline V lookup: CDR1 LGHDT, CDR2 YNNKEL (reference sequence).

The receptor was isolated from a middle-aged woman with Graves' hyperthyroidism that later progressed to Graves' ophthalmopathy. The gene calls are TRBV3-1 and TRBJ1-6, with 7 bases matching TRBD1. Sequencing input: blood. CDR3 bases: TGTGCCAGCAGCCAAACGACAGGGAGCGGGTCACCCCTCCACTTT. Its translation is CASSQTTGSGSPLHF.